This entry lists 24 T cell receptor beta chains sequenced from one sample in a study of spatial heterogeneity in lung cancer. In TCRdb, the 5' RACE reads were re-called with MiXCR into one record per CDR3 protein. The sample comprises about 3,900 distinct CDR3 sequences, 15% to 20% of which are singletons, and 65% to 75% rests with the top ten. This sample's time point: sample taken at primary tumor resection. No cells were sorted before sequencing. The whole RNA sequenced was extracted from tumor, nontumor lung or frozen PBMC. Sample: PBMCs, taken at surgery. These receptors were taken from a male donor with early-stage non-small cell lung cancer.

This clonotype was seen only a few times. The CDR3 DNA sequence: TGTGCCAGCAGTTACCGGGGCATCTCCTACGAGCAGTACTTC. It is translated as CASSYRGISYEQYF. The rearrangement joins TRBV6-5 to TRBJ2-7; the D call may be TRBD1 or TRBD2 (5 bases each). Deletions cut 2 bases from V and 0 bases from J, with 8 bases between. Germline assignment: CDR1 MNHEY and CDR2 SVGAGI. This CDR3 is built from 14 residues.

The genes are TRBV18 and TRBJ2-6; TRBD1 agrees at 9 bases. Germline trimming cut 7 bases from V and 1 base from J; bases unmatched to any gene: 8. Germline CDR1 KGHSH, CDR2 LQKENI. The CDR3 has 17 residues. CDR3 sequence (DNA): TGTGCCAGCTTTCCGGGACAGGGTACATCTGGGGCCAACGTCCTGACTTTC. Translating it yields CASFPGQGTSGANVLTF.

This clonotype was picked up many times. The chain carries TRBV4-2 and TRBJ1-1; D is undetermined. The CDR3 is 16 amino acids. V shed 4 bases and J shed 0 bases, with 15 bases lying between them. Germline CDR1 reads LGHNA; CDR2 reads YNFKEQ. The CDR3 DNA reads as TGTGCCAGCAGCCCCCGGACTGGGAGATTGAACACTGAAGCTTTCTTT. Protein product: CASSPRTGRLNTEAFF.

V and J are TRBV7-3 and TRBJ2-5; D might be TRBD2 (6 bases). Germline V gives CDR1 SGHTA, CDR2 FQGTGA. The CDR3 has 13 amino acids. V lost 5 bases, J lost 5 bases, and 12 bases lay in between. The CDR3 region is CASSIGTSETQYF. CDR3 DNA: TGTGCCAGCAGCATTGGAACTAGCGAGACCCAGTACTTC.

Judged by abundance, this clonotype is medium-sized. J is TRBJ2-7 and V is TRBV7-9; 7 nucleotides align to TRBD1. J lost 3 bases, V lost 1 base, and 3 bases had no gene match. CDR3 length: 14 amino acids. CDR1 is SEHNR and CDR2 is FQNEAQ in the germline V gene (reference sequence). The CDR3: CASSLEQGFYEQYF. CDR3 nucleotides: TGTGCCAGCAGCTTAGAACAGGGGTTCTACGAGCAGTACTTC.

This clonotype was counted ten times or more. CDR3 DNA sequence: TGCGCCAGCAGCCGCGACAGTGCCTTTCGAGAAAAACTGTTTTTT. This translates into CASSRDSAFREKLFF. The chain links TRBV4-3 to TRBJ1-4; D perhaps matches TRBD1 (5 bases). V was pared by 4 bases and J by 8 bases, with 17 bases between. Germline values: CDR1 LGHNA, CDR2 YSLEER. The CDR3 extends over 15 amino acids.

This clonotype was counted many times. The rearrangement uses TRBV29-1 and TRBJ2-2; tentatively, D is TRBD2 (5 bases). This CDR3 comprises 15 residues. Per germline, CDR1 SQVTM and CDR2 ANQGSEA. Between the trimmed V and J ends, which lost 3 bases and 5 bases, there was a span of 16 bases. CDR3 nucleotide sequence: TGCAGCGTTGAGGCCCGGCCAGGAGGTACCGGGGAGCTGTTTTTT. Translation gives CSVEARPGGTGELFF.

This clonotype was observed a few times. This chain uses TRBV20-1 with TRBJ2-7; 10 bases map to TRBD2. The CDR3 has 13 amino acids. J gave up 4 bases and V 5 bases, and 5 bases lay outside the gene matches. Germline-derived CDR1 and CDR2 are DFQATT and SNEGSKA (reference sequence). CDR3 in amino acids: CSAYPTSGYEQYF. Written as DNA, the CDR3 is TGCAGTGCTTATCCGACTAGCGGGTACGAGCAGTACTTC.

With regard to this clonotype: The junction shows a germline mismatch at one end, possibly a read error. The chain employs TRBV7-3 and TRBJ2-3; tentatively, D is TRBD1 (6 bases). CDR3 length equals 15 residues. Germline V gene sequence: CDR1 SGHTA, CDR2 FQGTGA. The CDR3, as DNA: TGTGTCAGCAGCTTGGGGGCTCCTGGGCCAGATACGCAGTATTTT. Translating gives CVSSLGAPGPDTQYF.

This chain links TRBV5-5 with TRBJ1-5; D call uncertain. V was clipped by 0 bases and J by 9 bases, with 10 bases between them. The CDR3 sequence is 13 residues long. Germline CDR1 reads SGHKS; CDR2 reads YYEKEE (reference sequence). CDR3 region: CASSLEPLRPQHF. The DNA for the CDR3 is TGTGCCAGCAGCTTGGAACCGTTGAGGCCCCAGCATTTT. The full variable domain, in which reference TRBV5-5 and TRBJ1-5 provide the parts outside the CDR3, is DAGVTQSPTHLIKTRGQQVTLRCSPISGHKSVSWYQQVLGQGPQFIFQYYEKEERGRGNFPDRFSARQFPNYSSELNVNALLLGDSALYLCASSLEPLRPQHFGDGTRLSIL.

V and J are TRBV28 and TRBJ1-5; D call uncertain. This CDR3 is built from 13 residues. V gave up 8 bases and J gave up 9 bases, with 17 bases separating them. Per the germline V gene, CDR1 is MDHEN and CDR2 is SYDVKM. CDR3 sequence reads: CASCWEPGGPQHF. The CDR3 DNA is TGTGCCAGCTGCTGGGAGCCGGGTGGGCCCCAGCATTTT.

This clonotype was recorded many times. The chain links TRBV25-1 to TRBJ1-5; D not certain. Trimming took 6 bases from V and 3 from J, leaving 9 bases between them. This CDR3 is 13 amino acids long. Germline loops: CDR1 MGHDK, CDR2 SYGVNS. CDR3: CASRNSDNQPQHF. CDR3 bases: TGTGCCAGCAGAAACAGTGACAATCAGCCCCAGCATTTT.

In DNA, the CDR3 is TGCGCCAGCAGCCCAATGCAGGGGGCATATGCTTTCTTT. Protein: CASSPMQGAYAFF. The rearrangement joins TRBV5-1 to TRBJ1-1, with 8 nucleotides matching TRBD1. The CDR3 sequence is 13 residues long. Germline-derived CDR1 and CDR2 are SGHRS and YFSETQ. J gave up 11 bases and V 4 bases, and 10 bases lay outside the gene matches.

In its sample, this clonotype ranks as medium-sized (0.01 to 0.1%). The chain has TRBV6-5 and TRBJ1-5; no clear D gene. CDR3 length: 14 amino acids. The germline gives CDR1 MNHEY, CDR2 SVGAGI. Trimming took off 6 bases at V and 2 bases at J, with 11 bases between the two ends. The chain's CDR3 is CASSALSGNQPQHF. CDR3 coding DNA: TGTGCCAGCAGCGCGCTATCGGGCAATCAGCCCCAGCATTTT.

Relative to its sample, this clonotype is medium-sized. This chain joins TRBV6-2 or TRBV6-3 and TRBJ2-2; D call uncertain. V shed 5 bases and J shed 5 bases, with 6 bases lying between them. This CDR3 is 12 amino acids long. Germline lookup yields CDR1 MNHEY and CDR2 SVGEGT. The CDR3 region is CASSLGTGELFF. In nucleotides, the CDR3 is TGTGCCAGCAGTCTTGGGACCGGGGAGCTGTTTTTT.

The V and J genes are TRBV4-3 and TRBJ2-7; 9 bases fit TRBD1. The V gene end was trimmed by 0 bases and the J gene end by 4 bases; junction bases not matched to a gene: 7. Germline CDR1 reads LGHNA; CDR2 reads YSLEER. The length of the CDR3 is 16 residues. CDR3 nucleotide sequence: TGCGCCAGCAGCCAAGACCGGCAGGGACAGGGATACGAGCAGTACTTC. Its protein product is CASSQDRQGQGYEQYF.

The chain joins TRBV10-3 to TRBJ2-7, with 9 bases lining up with TRBD2. Germline CDR1 ENHRY, CDR2 SYGVKD. The CDR3 is 13 amino acids. The ends lost 6 bases at V and 4 bases at J; junction bases unmatched: 4. CDR3 sequence: CAISASGNYEQYF. The CDR3 bases are TGTGCCATCAGCGCTAGCGGGAATTACGAGCAGTACTTC.

This clonotype has a handful of counts. The CDR3 nucleotides read TGTGCCAGCAGCCAGCGACAGGCTAATCAGCCCCAGCATTTT. Translation: CASSQRQANQPQHF. The V and J genes are TRBV3-1 and TRBJ1-5; a weak D match, TRBD1 (6 bases). The CDR3 runs to 14 residues. Germline V gene sequence: CDR1 LGHDT, CDR2 YNNKEL (reference sequence). Trimming removed 3 bases from V and 4 bases from J, with 10 bases in between.

Only a few counts were recorded for this clonotype. The gene calls are TRBV18 and TRBJ2-1; D gene uncertain. This CDR3 is 15 amino acids long. Trimming stripped 0 bases from V and 10 bases from J, with 16 bases between. Per germline, CDR1 KGHSH and CDR2 LQKENI. The CDR3, as DNA: TGTGCCAGCTCACCACCTTTGCATACCGGCATGGAGCAGTTCTTC. Protein product: CASSPPLHTGMEQFF.

V is TRBV5-1 and J is TRBJ1-2; the match to TRBD1 covers 7 bases. Germline CDR1 reads SGHRS; CDR2 reads YFSETQ. V shed 0 bases and J 5 bases; nucleotides not matched to a gene: 4. The CDR3 sequence is 14 residues long. The CDR3, as DNA: TGCGCCAGCAGCTTGGATGGGGACAGTTATGGCTACACCTTC. Amino acid sequence: CASSLDGDSYGYTF.

V gene TRBV5-1 combines with J gene TRBJ2-5, with TRBD2 matching over 7 bases. In germline, CDR1 is SGHRS, CDR2 YFSETQ. V dropped 5 bases and J dropped 4; count of bases not matched to a gene: 2. This CDR3 spans 12 amino acids. The CDR3 loop is CASRAGRETQYF. The CDR3 region has the DNA TGCGCCAGCAGAGCGGGACGAGAGACCCAGTACTTC.

The V gene is TRBV5-1, the J gene TRBJ2-1, with TRBD2 identical over 10 bases. This CDR3 spans 16 amino acids. Losses at the gene ends were 0 bases for V and 2 bases for J; bases not matched to a gene: 2. Germline V gene sequence: CDR1 SGHRS, CDR2 YFSETQ. The CDR3 DNA is TGCGCCAGCAGCTTGGCTAGCGGGGGACCCTACAATGAGCAGTTCTTC. It translates to CASSLASGGPYNEQFF.

The V call is TRBV7-9, the J call TRBJ2-3; 8 bases match TRBD1. There are 15 residues in the CDR3. V was pared by 4 bases and J by 4 bases, with 7 bases of the junction left unmatched. Germline V CDR1 and CDR2: SEHNR, FQNEAQ (reference sequence). CDR3 sequence: CASSSPGQGPDTQYF. The CDR3 DNA is TGTGCCAGCAGCTCGCCCGGACAGGGCCCAGATACGCAGTATTTT.

This clonotype was observed at least ten times. The V and J genes are TRBV5-1 and TRBJ1-4; TRBD1 might be the D (6 bases). The germline CDR1 and CDR2 sequences are SGHRS and YFSETQ. This CDR3 is 14 amino acids long. The germline V and J ends were trimmed by 1 base and 5 bases, with 9 bases remaining between them. Here the CDR3 reads CASSLRGGNEKLFF. As DNA, the CDR3 is TGCGCCAGCAGCTTGCGAGGGGGGAATGAAAAACTGTTTTTT.